The 25 T cell receptor beta chains reported below all come from one sample, sequenced in a study of cytomegalovirus exposure and HLA in healthy donors. Vbeta (60) and Jbeta (13) primers were used in the PCR. Sequenced by immunoSEQ multiplex PCR; TCRdb stores in-frame clones only, minus some. Among roughly 230,000 clones listed, around 90% were seen once. The specimen sequenced was PBMCs. These receptor sequences come from a girl aged 2-10 years in good health and CMV-seronegative.

This chain links TRBV15 with TRBJ1-4, with 7 bases fitting TRBD1. Germline assignment: CDR1 LNHNV and CDR2 YYDKDF (reference sequence). Trimming took 1 base from V and 8 from J; bases not matched to a gene: 13. This CDR3 has 17 amino acids. CDR3 sequence: CATSRAGDSSLGEKLFF. For the CDR3, the DNA is TGTGCCACCAGCAGAGCCGGGGACAGCTCCCTAGGGGAAAAACTGTTTTTT.

About this clone itself: Within the sample, other DNA sequences also encode this same CDR3. The genes are TRBV7-9 and TRBJ1-1, with a tentative D call TRBD1 (5 bases). The length of the CDR3 is 13 residues. Germline loops: CDR1 SEHNR, CDR2 FQNEAQ (reference sequence). The ends were cut back, 4 bases at V and 2 bases at J, with 8 bases in the middle. DNA for the CDR3: TGTGCCAGCAGCTACGACAGAAACACTGAAGCTTTCTTT. It codes for CASSYDRNTEAFF.

The chain carries TRBV9 and TRBJ2-7; 7 positions match TRBD2. There are 16 residues in the CDR3. V gave up 1 base and J gave up 6 bases; unmatched junction bases: 13. Germline V gene sequence: CDR1 SGDLS, CDR2 YYNGEE. CDR3 nucleotide sequence: TGTGCCAGCAGCGTATTGGGCGGGGGATCGCTTGGCGAGCAGTACTTC. It encodes CASSVLGGGSLGEQYF.

This clone was detected only a few times. The chain links TRBV6-1 to TRBJ1-3; a weak D match, TRBD1 (6 bases). The CDR3 covers 15 residues. Germline assignment: CDR1 MNHNS and CDR2 SASEGT. The V end lost 7 bases, the J end lost 4 bases, and 17 bases lay between the germline ends. As DNA, the CDR3 is TGTGCCAGCAAAAACAGGGAGTATGACGGAAACACCATATATTTT. Translation: CASKNREYDGNTIYF.

The V gene is TRBV10-3, the J gene TRBJ2-1, with TRBD2 identical over 7 bases. Unmatched junction bases numbered 7, after V lost 6 bases and J lost 8 bases. Germline CDR1 is ENHRY and CDR2 is SYGVKD. The CDR3 sequence is 13 residues long. The CDR3 DNA is TGTGCCATCAGGACTGGGGGGGTCGATGAGCAGTTCTTC. Its protein is CAIRTGGVDEQFF.

The chain combines TRBV18 with TRBJ1-5; 10 bases align to TRBD1. The CDR3 extends over 16 amino acids. V was clipped by 3 bases and J by 3 bases; unmatched bases: 5. The germline gives CDR1 KGHSH, CDR2 LQKENI. The CDR3 loop is CASSPTGTGVNQPQHF. The CDR3, as DNA: TGTGCCAGCTCACCGACCGGGACAGGGGTCAATCAGCCCCAGCATTTT.

The V and J genes are TRBV13 and TRBJ2-1; TRBD2 matches at 8 bases. This CDR3 spans 16 amino acids. V gave up 4 bases and J gave up 8 bases; unmatched junction bases: 13. Germline-derived CDR1 and CDR2 are PRHDT and FYEKMQ (reference sequence). For the CDR3, the DNA is TGTGCCAGCAGCTCATCCCTGCCGGGGGGGCCCGATGAGCAGTTCTTC. This translates into CASSSSLPGGPDEQFF. The variable domain in full, with the rest retrieved from reference TRBV13 and TRBJ2-1, is AAGVIQSPRHLIKEKRETATLKCYPIPRHDTVYWYQQGPGQDPQFLISFYEKMQSDKGSIPDRFSAQQFSDYHSELNMSSLELGDSALYFCASSSSLPGGPDEQFFGPGTRLTVL.

The J gene is TRBJ1-2, the V gene TRBV7-6; 9 bases are shared with TRBD1. CDR3 length equals 13 residues. The V gene end was trimmed by 5 bases and the J gene end by 6 bases; junction bases not matched to a gene: 4. Germline loops: CDR1 SGHVS, CDR2 FNYEAQ. The DNA of the CDR3 is TGTGCCAGCAGCCAACAGGGGGCGGATGGCTACACCTTC. This codes for CASSQQGADGYTF.

The rearrangement links TRBV19 to TRBJ1-1; D uncertain. CDR1 LNHDA and CDR2 SQIVND come from the germline V gene (reference sequence). The CDR3 length is 15 residues. Trimming pared 5 bases from V and 0 bases from J, leaving 13 bases between. The CDR3: CASSPEQRLNTEAFF. CDR3 coding DNA: TGTGCCAGTAGTCCGGAACAGAGATTGAACACTGAAGCTTTCTTT.

The chain recombines TRBV10-1 with TRBJ2-1, with unresolved D. This CDR3 region has 14 residues. Trimming left V 3 bases short and J 6 bases short, with 12 bases between. CDR1 and CDR2 from the germline V gene are WNHNN and SYGVQD (reference sequence). The DNA of the CDR3 is TGCGCCAGCAGTGAAGGAAAGCCGGGCAATGAGCAGTTCTTC. It is translated as CASSEGKPGNEQFF.

The chain is built from TRBV6-5 and TRBJ2-2; 9 nucleotides agree with TRBD2. The CDR3 runs 16 residues. V was pared by 4 bases and J by 1 base, with 4 bases of the junction left unmatched. The germline V gene has CDR1 MNHEY and CDR2 SVGAGI. As DNA, the CDR3 is TGTGCCAGCAGTTTCCGACTAGCGGTGAACACCGGGGAGCTGTTTTTT. It specifies CASSFRLAVNTGELFF.

The rearrangement uses TRBV28 and TRBJ1-1, with D possibly TRBD1 on 6 matching bases. Germline CDR1 MDHEN, CDR2 SYDVKM. The CDR3 runs to 14 residues. The germline V and J ends were trimmed by 4 bases and 4 bases, with 13 bases remaining between them. The CDR3 sequence: CASSSGTMGTEAFF. CDR3 bases: TGTGCCAGCAGTTCGGGGACAATGGGCACTGAAGCTTTCTTT.

To note about this clone: The sample contains more than one DNA sequence encoding this CDR3. The V call is TRBV18, the J call TRBJ2-1, with 7 bases that match TRBD2. Germline V gene data show CDR1 as KGHSH and CDR2 as LQKENI. Germline trimming cut 3 bases from V and 8 bases from J; bases unmatched to any gene: 1. There are 12 residues in the CDR3. The CDR3 bases are TGTGCCAGCTCACCGGGGGGGGATGAGCAGTTCTTC. It translates to CASSPGGDEQFF.

The chain links TRBV6-5 to TRBJ2-7; tentative D call: TRBD2 (5 bases). This CDR3 contains 12 residues. Per germline, CDR1 MNHEY and CDR2 SVGAGI. V lost 5 bases, J lost 7 bases, and 12 bases lay in between. For the CDR3, the DNA is TGTGCCAGCAGTCGGAGGTCGGGGGAGCAGTACTTC. This encodes CASSRRSGEQYF.

The rearrangement uses TRBV6-1 and TRBJ2-1; D may be TRBD2 (6 bases). This CDR3 is built from 14 residues. Looked up from germline, CDR1 is MNHNS and CDR2 is SASEGT. V was cut by 4 bases and J by 3 bases, with 10 bases left in between. CDR3 sequence reads: CASSGGDRYNEQFF. The DNA for the CDR3 is TGTGCCAGCAGTGGGGGGGACCGCTACAATGAGCAGTTCTTC.

This chain links TRBV19 with TRBJ1-4; 7 nucleotides align to TRBD1. V was clipped by 5 bases and J by 3 bases; unmatched bases: 9. The CDR3 extends over 16 amino acids. Germline V lookup: CDR1 LNHDA, CDR2 SQIVND (reference sequence). The CDR3 protein is CASSQRQGHSNEKLFF. The CDR3 nucleotides read TGTGCCAGTAGTCAAAGACAGGGACACTCTAATGAAAAACTGTTTTTT.

This chain connects TRBV2 to TRBJ2-2; maybe TRBD1 (6 bases). Trimming cost V 6 bases and J 1 base, with 12 bases left between them. The CDR3 totals 15 residues. Germline V lookup: CDR1 SNHLY, CDR2 FYNNEI. CDR3 DNA: TGTGCCAGCAGCCTTGGGACAATGAACACCGGGGAGCTGTTTTTT. Amino acid sequence: CASSLGTMNTGELFF.

The V and J genes are TRBV6-1 and TRBJ2-7; 8 nucleotides line up with TRBD1. CDR3 size: 14 residues. The ends lost 7 bases at V and 2 bases at J; junction bases unmatched: 7. Germline assignment: CDR1 MNHNS and CDR2 SASEGT. CDR3 in DNA: TGTGCCAGCATGGGGACAGGATTCCCCTACGAGCAGTACTTC. This sequence encodes CASMGTGFPYEQYF.

This clone occurred once. The rearrangement uses TRBV5-4 and TRBJ1-2, with 11 bases matching TRBD1. Germline V gene sequence: CDR1 SGHNT, CDR2 YYREEE (reference sequence). J gave up 8 bases and V 1 base, and 7 bases lay outside the gene matches. The CDR3 covers 15 residues. CDR3 in amino acids: CASSLRTGGELGYTF. The DNA for the CDR3 is TGTGCCAGCAGCTTGCGGACAGGGGGCGAATTAGGCTACACCTTC.

The chain carries TRBV19 and TRBJ1-4, with D perhaps matching TRBD1 (6 bases). From germline, CDR1 is LNHDA and CDR2 SQIVND (reference sequence). Trimming left V 6 bases short and J 3 bases short, with 11 bases between. The length of the CDR3 is 14 residues. This chain's CDR3 is CASRTTGPNEKLFF. The CDR3 nucleotides read TGTGCCAGTAGAACGACAGGTCCTAATGAAAAACTGTTTTTT.

The J gene is TRBJ1-5, the V gene TRBV6-1, with 7 positions matching TRBD1. Looked up from germline, CDR1 is MNHNS and CDR2 is SASEGT. J lost 4 bases, V lost 8 bases, and 2 bases had no gene match. This CDR3 is built from 12 residues. The chain's CDR3 is CASGDSNQPQHF. The CDR3 coding sequence is TGTGCCAGCGGGGACAGTAATCAGCCCCAGCATTTT.

The chain links TRBV5-1 to TRBJ2-1; weak D call: TRBD2 (6 bases). The CDR3 length is 15 residues. V was shortened by 4 bases and J by 2 bases, with 13 bases between the two germline ends. CDR1 SGHRS and CDR2 YFSETQ come from the germline V gene. The CDR3: CASSPGGPAYNEQFF. The CDR3 bases are TGCGCCAGCAGCCCAGGAGGGCCAGCCTACAATGAGCAGTTCTTC.

In this sample, this clone turned up once. The chain links TRBV7-2 to TRBJ2-7, with D perhaps TRBD1 (6 bases). V was cut by 3 bases and J by 1 base, with 16 bases left in between. Looked up from germline, CDR1 is SGHTA and CDR2 is FQGNSA. The CDR3 is made up of 16 amino acids. Written as DNA, the CDR3 is TGTGCCAGCAGCTTTTCCTCCGGGACACAATCCTACGAGCAGTACTTC. It specifies CASSFSSGTQSYEQYF.

This clone was seen more than once but under ten times. DNA of the CDR3: TGCGCCAGCAGTGAGACTCTAGCGCCTAGCACAGATACGCAGTATTTT. Its protein is CASSETLAPSTDTQYF. This sequence joins TRBV10-2 and TRBJ2-3, with D possibly TRBD2 on 6 matching bases. This CDR3 is 16 amino acids long. Looked up from germline, CDR1 is WSHSY and CDR2 is SAAADI. V was clipped by 2 bases and J by 0 bases, with 12 bases between them.

The chain combines TRBV2 with TRBJ2-7; a possible D gene is TRBD1 (5 bases). V dropped 3 bases and J dropped 7 bases, with 22 bases sitting between them. The V gene's germline CDR1 is SNHLY and CDR2 FYNNEI. The CDR3 length is 16 residues. Here the CDR3 DNA reads TGTGCCAGCAGTGATGGGGTCGTTTCAGGGTCGGTGGAGCAGTACTTC. Translating it yields CASSDGVVSGSVEQYF. The full variable domain, completed using reference TRBV2 and TRBJ2-7, is EPEVTQTPSHQVTQMGQEVILRCVPISNHLYFYWYRQILGQKVEFLVSFYNNEISEKSEIFDDQFSVERPDGSNFTLKIRSTKLEDSAMYFCASSDGVVSGSVEQYFGPGTRLTVT.